This T cell receptor (beta chain) is from a study of vaccination effects on CD4 cells after COVID-19. In the study overall: Each person got two doses of an mRNA SARS-CoV-2 vaccine, BNT162b2 or mRNA-1273.

To note about this clone: Its antigen is undetermined.

Study-level results: The authors studied few convalescent patients and collected no early post-infection timepoints. Just 1 of 255 vaccine-induced clones in healthy recipients was cross-reactive.

Before any sequencing was done, the ViraFEST assay used viral peptide pools to expand antigen-specific CD4+ T cells. Investigators separated out CD4+ T cells once more than nine days of culture had passed. Previously uninfected by SARS-CoV-2, the vaccine recipients also showed negative nucleocapsid antibodies. Approximately 1.9 million PBMC per well were cultured with around 9.1 IU/ml IL-2 and approximately 9.1 ug/ml peptides. Clones were read by immunoSEQ multiplex PCR, and TCRdb kept only the in-frame ones, dropping some. Found here are tens of thousands of clones, around three quarters of them singletons; the top ten hold 9.1%. CDR1 is SGHDT, CDR2 YYEEEE, per germline. The CDR3 consists of 15 residues. V lost 4 bases and J 3 bases, leaving 16 bases between the germline ends.

Sequenced material: CD4+ T cells from PBMCs cultured with HCoV-NL63 spike peptides, taken before COVID-19 vaccination. The source of this sequence is a human donor who received a COVID-19 vaccine. The chain combines TRBV5-6 with TRBJ1-2; TRBD1 might be the D (6 bases). The CDR3 DNA follows: TGTGCCAGCAGCCGAATTGCAGGGGTGGACTATGGCTACACCTTC. Translation gives CASSRIAGVDYGYTF.